Described below is a single T cell receptor (beta chain) sequence and its context. This specimen belongs to a study of technical replicates of blood from several donors. Data came from immunoSEQ multiplex PCR; TCRdb stores just in-frame clones and leaves some out. The repertoire holds around 97,000 clones, with around 96% as singletons. Germline CDR1 reads SGHRS; CDR2 reads YFSETQ. Trimming at V came to 4 bases and at J to 2 bases, leaving 9 bases not matched to a gene. The CDR3 covers 16 residues. The chain links TRBV5-1 to TRBJ1-3, with 7 bases aligning to TRBD1. The TCR originated in a human donor in good health. Sequenced sample: T cells isolated from PBMCs. CDR3 in amino acids: CASSPTGTAPGNTIYF. In DNA form, the CDR3 reads TGCGCCAGCAGCCCGACCGGGACAGCGCCTGGAAACACCATATATTTT.